A single T cell receptor beta chain is shown here with its context. This sample stems from a study of blood T cell repertoires in COVID-19. At the level of the study: Sample material is recorded as cDNA or gDNA derived from T cells, B-cell-depleted T cells, or PBMCs.

Germline V gives CDR1 LGHNA, CDR2 YSLEER. The V segment lost 0 bases and the J segment 3 bases; nucleotides outside the gene matches: 8. The CDR3 has 17 residues. The method was immunoSEQ multiplex PCR; TCRdb's version includes in-frame clones alone and lacks a portion of them. This sample carries some 220,000 clones, 86% of them seen once, and the ten largest clones take about 3.1%. This TCR came from a woman aged 45-59 years in a cohort exposed to, infected with or recovered from COVID-19 (not recorded which). The genes are TRBV4-3 and TRBJ1-1; 9 nucleotides agree with TRBD1. Specimen: PBMCs or T cells enriched from blood (not recorded which). Written as DNA, the CDR3 is TGCGCCAGCAGCCAAGATTTGGGGGGGACAGGGTACACTGAAGCTTTCTTT. Translation: CASSQDLGGTGYTEAFF.